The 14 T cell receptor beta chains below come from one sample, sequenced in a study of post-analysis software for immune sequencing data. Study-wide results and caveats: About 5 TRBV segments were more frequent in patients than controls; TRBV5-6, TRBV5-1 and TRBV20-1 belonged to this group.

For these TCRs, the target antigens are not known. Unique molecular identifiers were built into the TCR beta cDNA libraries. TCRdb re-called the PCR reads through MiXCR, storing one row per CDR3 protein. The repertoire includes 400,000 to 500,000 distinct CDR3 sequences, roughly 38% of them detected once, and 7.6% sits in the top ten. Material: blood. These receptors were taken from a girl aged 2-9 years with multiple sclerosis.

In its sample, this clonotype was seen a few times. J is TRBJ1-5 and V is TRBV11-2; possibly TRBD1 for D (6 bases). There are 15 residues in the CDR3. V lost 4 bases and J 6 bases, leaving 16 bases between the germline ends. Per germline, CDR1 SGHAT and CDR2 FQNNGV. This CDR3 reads CASSSDRWGSQPQHF. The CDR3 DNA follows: TGTGCCAGCAGCTCCGACAGGTGGGGTAGTCAGCCCCAGCATTTT.

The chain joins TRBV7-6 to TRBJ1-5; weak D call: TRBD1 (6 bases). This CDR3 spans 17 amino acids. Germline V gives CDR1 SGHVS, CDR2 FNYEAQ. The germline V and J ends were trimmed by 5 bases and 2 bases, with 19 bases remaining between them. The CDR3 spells CASSRLPTGVGNQPQHF. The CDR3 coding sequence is TGTGCCAGCAGCCGCCTACCGACAGGCGTAGGCAATCAGCCCCAGCATTTT.

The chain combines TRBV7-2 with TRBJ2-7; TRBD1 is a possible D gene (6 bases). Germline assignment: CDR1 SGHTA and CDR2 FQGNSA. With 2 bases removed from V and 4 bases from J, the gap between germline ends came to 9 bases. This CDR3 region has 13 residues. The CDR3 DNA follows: TGTGCCAGCAGCTTAACAGGGTTTTACGAGCAGTACTTC. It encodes CASSLTGFYEQYF.

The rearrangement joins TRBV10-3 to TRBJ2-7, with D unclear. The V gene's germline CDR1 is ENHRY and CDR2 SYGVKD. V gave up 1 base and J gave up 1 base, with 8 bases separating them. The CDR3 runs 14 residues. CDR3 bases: TGTGCCATCAGTGAGTATGGGGTGTCCTACGAGCAGTACTTC. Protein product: CAISEYGVSYEQYF.

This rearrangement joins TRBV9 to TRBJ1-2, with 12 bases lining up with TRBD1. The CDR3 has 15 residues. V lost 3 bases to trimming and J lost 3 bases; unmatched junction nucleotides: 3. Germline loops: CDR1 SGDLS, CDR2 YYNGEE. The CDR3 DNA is TGTGCCAGCAGCGCCGGGACAGGGGGCGACTATGGCTACACCTTC. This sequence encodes CASSAGTGGDYGYTF.

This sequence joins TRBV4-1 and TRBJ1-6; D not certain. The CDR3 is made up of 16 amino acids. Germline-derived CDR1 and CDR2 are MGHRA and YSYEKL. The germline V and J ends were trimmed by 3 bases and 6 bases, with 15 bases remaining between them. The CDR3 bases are TGCGCCAGCAGCCATGCCTTTTCAGAGACTAATTCACCCCTCCACTTT. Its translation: CASSHAFSETNSPLHF.

The CDR3 DNA reads TGTGCCAGCAGCCAAGGTGGTGGCCTATTCGAGCAGTACTTC. Amino acid sequence: CASSQGGGLFEQYF. The chain combines TRBV7-2 with TRBJ2-7, with unresolved D. This CDR3 is built from 14 residues. Trimming pared 5 bases from V and 6 bases from J, leaving 17 bases between. The germline CDR1 and CDR2 sequences are SGHTA and FQGNSA.

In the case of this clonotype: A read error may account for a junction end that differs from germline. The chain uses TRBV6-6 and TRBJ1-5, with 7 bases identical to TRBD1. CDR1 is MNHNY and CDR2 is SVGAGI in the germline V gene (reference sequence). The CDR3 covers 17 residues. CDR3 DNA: TGTGGCAGCAGTTCAGCGGGGACAGCATACACGAGTCAGCCCCAGCATTTT. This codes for CGSSSAGTAYTSQPQHF.

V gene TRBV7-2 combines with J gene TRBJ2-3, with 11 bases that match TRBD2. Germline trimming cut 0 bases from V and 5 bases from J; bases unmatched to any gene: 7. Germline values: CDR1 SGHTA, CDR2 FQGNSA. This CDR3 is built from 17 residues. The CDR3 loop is CASSLAFSGRDEDTQYF. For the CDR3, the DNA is TGTGCCAGCAGCTTAGCGTTTAGCGGGAGGGACGAAGATACGCAGTATTTT.

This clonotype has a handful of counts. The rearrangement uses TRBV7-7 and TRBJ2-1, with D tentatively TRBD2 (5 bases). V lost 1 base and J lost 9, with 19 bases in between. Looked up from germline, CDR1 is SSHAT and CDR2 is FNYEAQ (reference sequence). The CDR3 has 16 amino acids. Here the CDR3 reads CASSLEEGPYVTEQFF. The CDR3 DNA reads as TGTGCCAGCAGCTTAGAAGAGGGCCCCTATGTAACTGAGCAGTTCTTC.

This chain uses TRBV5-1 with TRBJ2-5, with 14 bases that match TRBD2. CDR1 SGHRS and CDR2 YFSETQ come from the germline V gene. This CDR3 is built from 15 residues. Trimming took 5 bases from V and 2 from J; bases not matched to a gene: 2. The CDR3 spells CASRRLAGGQETQYF. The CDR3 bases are TGCGCCAGCAGACGACTAGCGGGGGGGCAAGAGACCCAGTACTTC.

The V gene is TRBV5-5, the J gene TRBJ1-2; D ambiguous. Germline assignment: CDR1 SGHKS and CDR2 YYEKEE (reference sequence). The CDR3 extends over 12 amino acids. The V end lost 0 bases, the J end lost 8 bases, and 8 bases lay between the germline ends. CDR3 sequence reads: CASSLGARGYTF. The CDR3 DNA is TGTGCCAGCAGCTTGGGGGCGCGGGGCTACACCTTC.

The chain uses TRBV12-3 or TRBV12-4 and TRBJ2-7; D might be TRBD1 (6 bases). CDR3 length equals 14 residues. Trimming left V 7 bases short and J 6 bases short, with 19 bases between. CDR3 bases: TGTGCCAGCACCACGCAGGGGCCAACCTGCGAGCAGTACTTC. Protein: CASTTQGPTCEQYF.

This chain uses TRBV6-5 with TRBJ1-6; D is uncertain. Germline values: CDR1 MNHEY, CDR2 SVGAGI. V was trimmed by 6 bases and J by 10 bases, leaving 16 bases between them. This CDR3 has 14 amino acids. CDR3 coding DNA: TGTGCCAGCAGAACGGGGAGGGAAGGCTCACCCCTCCACTTT. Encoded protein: CASRTGREGSPLHF.